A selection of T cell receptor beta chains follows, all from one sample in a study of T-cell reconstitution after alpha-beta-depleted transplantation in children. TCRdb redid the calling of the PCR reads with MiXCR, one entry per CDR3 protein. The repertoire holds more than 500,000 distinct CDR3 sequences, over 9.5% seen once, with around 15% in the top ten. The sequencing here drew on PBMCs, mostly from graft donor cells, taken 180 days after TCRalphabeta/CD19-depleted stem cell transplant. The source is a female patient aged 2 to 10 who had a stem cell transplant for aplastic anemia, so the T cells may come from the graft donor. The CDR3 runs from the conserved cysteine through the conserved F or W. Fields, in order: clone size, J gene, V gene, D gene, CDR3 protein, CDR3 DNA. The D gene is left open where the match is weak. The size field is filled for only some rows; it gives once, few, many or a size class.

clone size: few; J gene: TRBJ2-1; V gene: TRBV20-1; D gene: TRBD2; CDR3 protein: CSARNPTSGSYNEQFF; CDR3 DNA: TGCAGTGCTAGGAACCCGACTAGCGGCTCCTACAATGAGCAGTTCTTC
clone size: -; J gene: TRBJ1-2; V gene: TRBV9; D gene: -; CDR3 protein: CASSVRIGEHGVLGYGYTF; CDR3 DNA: TGTGCCAGCAGCGTCCGTATTGGAGAACACGGTGTCTTAGGCTATGGCTACACCTTC
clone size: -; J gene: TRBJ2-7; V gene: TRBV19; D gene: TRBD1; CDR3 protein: CASSIEWDRPYEQYF; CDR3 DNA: TGTGCCAGTAGTATAGAATGGGACAGACCTTACGAGCAGTACTTC
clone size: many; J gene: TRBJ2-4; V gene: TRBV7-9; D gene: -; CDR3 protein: CASSLDGLAKNIQYF; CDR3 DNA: TGTGCCAGCAGCTTAGATGGCCTAGCCAAAAACATTCAGTACTTC
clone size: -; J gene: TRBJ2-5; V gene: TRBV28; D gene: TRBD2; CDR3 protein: CASTSGGLGETQYF; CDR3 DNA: TGTGCCAGCACGTCCGGGGGACTAGGAGAGACCCAGTACTTC
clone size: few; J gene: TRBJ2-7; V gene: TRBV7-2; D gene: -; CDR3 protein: CASSPWAVSSYEQYF; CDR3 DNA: TGTGCCAGCAGCCCCTGGGCGGTTAGCTCCTACGAGCAGTACTTC
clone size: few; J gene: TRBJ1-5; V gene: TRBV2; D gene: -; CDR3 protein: CASRSTREGAQPQHF; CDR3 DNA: TGTGCCAGCAGGTCCACAAGGGAAGGGGCTCAGCCCCAGCATTTT
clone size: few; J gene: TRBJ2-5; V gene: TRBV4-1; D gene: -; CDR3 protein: CASSQENRYLQETQYF; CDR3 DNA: TGCGCCAGCAGCCAAGAAAACAGGTACCTTCAAGAGACCCAGTACTTC
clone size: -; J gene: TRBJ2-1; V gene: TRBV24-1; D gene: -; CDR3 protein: CATSRSDNEQFF; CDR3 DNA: TGTGCCACCAGCAGGAGCGACAATGAGCAGTTCTTC
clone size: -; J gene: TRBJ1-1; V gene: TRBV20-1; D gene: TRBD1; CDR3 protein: CSAPGQVNTEAFF; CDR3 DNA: TGCAGTGCCCCGGGACAGGTGAACACTGAAGCTTTCTTT
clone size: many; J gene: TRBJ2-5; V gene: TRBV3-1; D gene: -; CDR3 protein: CASSQVRDQETQYF; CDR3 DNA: TGTGCCAGCAGCCAAGTCAGGGATCAAGAGACCCAGTACTTC
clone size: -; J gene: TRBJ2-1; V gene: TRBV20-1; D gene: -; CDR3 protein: CSASTCGGTCNEQFF; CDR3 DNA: TGCAGTGCTAGCACTTGTGGCGGGACCTGCAATGAGCAGTTCTTC
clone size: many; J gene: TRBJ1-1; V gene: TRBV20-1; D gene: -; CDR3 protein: CSAAQGKTAFF; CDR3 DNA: TGCAGTGCTGCCCAGGGAAAGACGGCTTTCTTT
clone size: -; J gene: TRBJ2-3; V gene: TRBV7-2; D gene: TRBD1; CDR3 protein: CASSSYRGMVDTQYF; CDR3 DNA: TGTGCCAGCAGCTCCTACAGGGGAATGGTAGATACGCAGTATTTT
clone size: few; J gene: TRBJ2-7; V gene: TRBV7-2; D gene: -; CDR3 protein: CASSRWDGGYEQYF; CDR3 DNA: TGTGCCAGCAGCCGATGGGACGGAGGCTACGAGCAGTACTTC
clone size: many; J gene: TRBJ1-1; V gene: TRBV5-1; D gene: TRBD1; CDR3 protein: CASRGQGVSTEAFF; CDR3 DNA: TGCGCCAGCAGGGGACAGGGGGTGAGCACTGAAGCTTTCTTT
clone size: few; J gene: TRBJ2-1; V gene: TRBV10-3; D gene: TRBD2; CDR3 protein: CAISEPGTSNEQFF; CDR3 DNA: TGTGCCATCAGTGAGCCCGGGACTAGCAATGAGCAGTTCTTC
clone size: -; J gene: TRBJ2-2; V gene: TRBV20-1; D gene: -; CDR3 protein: CSARGWGGQGTGELFF; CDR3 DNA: TGCAGTGCTAGAGGTTGGGGGGGCCAGGGAACCGGGGAGCTGTTTTTT
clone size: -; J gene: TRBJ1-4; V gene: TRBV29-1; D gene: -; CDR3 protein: CSAVTGRISEKLFF; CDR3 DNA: TGCAGCGCCGTAACAGGGAGGATTTCTGAAAAACTGTTTTTT
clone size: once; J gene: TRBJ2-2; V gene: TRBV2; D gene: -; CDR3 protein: CASRGLTANTGELFF; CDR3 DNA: TGTGCCAGCAGGGGGTTAACCGCGAACACCGGGGAGCTGTTTTTT
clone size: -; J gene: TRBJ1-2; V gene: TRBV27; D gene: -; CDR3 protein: CASSLTQGHYGYTF; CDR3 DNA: TGTGCCAGCAGTTTAACGCAGGGCCACTATGGCTACACCTTC
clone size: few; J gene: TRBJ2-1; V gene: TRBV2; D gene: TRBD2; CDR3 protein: CASSESSGRVGEQFF; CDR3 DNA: TGTGCCAGCAGTGAGAGTAGCGGGAGAGTTGGTGAGCAGTTCTTC
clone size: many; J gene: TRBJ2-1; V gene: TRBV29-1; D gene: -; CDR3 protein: CSVTPGQPGLMSSYNEQFF; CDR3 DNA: TGCAGCGTTACCCCGGGGCAGCCCGGATTAATGAGCTCCTACAATGAGCAGTTCTTC
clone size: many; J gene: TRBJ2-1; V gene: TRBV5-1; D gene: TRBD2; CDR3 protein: CASSLAISGSSLSEQFF; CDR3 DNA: TGCGCCAGCAGCTTGGCCATTAGCGGGAGCTCTTTATCTGAGCAGTTCTTC
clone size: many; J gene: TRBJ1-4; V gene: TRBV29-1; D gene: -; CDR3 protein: CSVDRPPGGEKLFF; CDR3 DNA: TGCAGCGTTGATCGGCCGCCCGGGGGCGAAAAACTGTTTTTT
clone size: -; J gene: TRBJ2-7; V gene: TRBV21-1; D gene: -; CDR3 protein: CARAFYEQYF; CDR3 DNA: TGTGCCAGGGCGTTCTACGAGCAGTACTTC
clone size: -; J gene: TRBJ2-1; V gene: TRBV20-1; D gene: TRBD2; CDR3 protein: CSARDFKREGSYNEQFF; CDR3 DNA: TGCAGTGCTAGAGATTTTAAGCGGGAGGGCTCCTACAATGAGCAGTTCTTC
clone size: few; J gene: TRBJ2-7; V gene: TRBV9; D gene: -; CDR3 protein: CASSPGPMDEQYF; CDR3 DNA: TGTGCCAGCAGCCCTGGACCCATGGACGAGCAGTACTTC
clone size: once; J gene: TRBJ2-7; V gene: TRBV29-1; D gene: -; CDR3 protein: CSVVWWDSYEQYF; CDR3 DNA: TGCAGCGTCGTTTGGTGGGACTCCTACGAGCAGTACTTC
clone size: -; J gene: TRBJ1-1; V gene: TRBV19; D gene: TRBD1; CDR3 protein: CATELGTGGGDTEAFF; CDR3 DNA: TGTGCCACCGAGCTCGGGACAGGGGGCGGAGACACTGAAGCTTTCTTT
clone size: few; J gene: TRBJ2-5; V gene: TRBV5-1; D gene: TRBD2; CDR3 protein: CASSLGVLAGAFVDETQYF; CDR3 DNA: TGCGCCAGCAGCTTGGGGGTACTAGCGGGAGCTTTCGTTGATGAGACCCAGTACTTC
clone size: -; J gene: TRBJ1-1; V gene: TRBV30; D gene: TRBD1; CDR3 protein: CAWGDSPTEAFF; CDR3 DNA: TGTGCCTGGGGGGACAGTCCAACTGAAGCTTTCTTT
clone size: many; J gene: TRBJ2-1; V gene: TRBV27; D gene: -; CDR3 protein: CASSLYGRPYNEQFF; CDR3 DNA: TGTGCCAGCAGTTTATATGGGAGGCCCTACAATGAGCAGTTCTTC
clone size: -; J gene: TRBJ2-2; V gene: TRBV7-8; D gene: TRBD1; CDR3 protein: CASSLLGQVKTITGELFF; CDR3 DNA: TGTGCCAGCAGCTTACTCGGACAGGTGAAGACGATCACCGGGGAGCTGTTTTTT
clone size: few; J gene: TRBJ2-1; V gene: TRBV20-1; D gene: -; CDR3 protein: CSASLVYEQFF; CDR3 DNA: TGCAGTGCTAGTCTGGTTTATGAGCAGTTCTTC
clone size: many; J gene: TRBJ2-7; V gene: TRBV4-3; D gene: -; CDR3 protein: CASSPALVMNEQYF; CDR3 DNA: TGCGCCAGCAGCCCCGCCCTAGTGATGAACGAGCAGTACTTC
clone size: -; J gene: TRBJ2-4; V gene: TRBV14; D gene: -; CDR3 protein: CASSHIQGPLGNMQYF; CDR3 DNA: TGTGCCAGCAGCCATATCCAGGGACCCCTTGGGAACATGCAGTACTTC
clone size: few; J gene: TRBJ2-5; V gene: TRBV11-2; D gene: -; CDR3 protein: CASSSFAGYQETQYF; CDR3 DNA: TGTGCCAGCAGCTCGTTCGCGGGCTACCAAGAGACCCAGTACTTC
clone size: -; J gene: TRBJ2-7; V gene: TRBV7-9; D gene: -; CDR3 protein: CASSTGHLGEQYF; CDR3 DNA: TGTGCCAGCAGCACGGGACACCTCGGAGAGCAGTACTTC
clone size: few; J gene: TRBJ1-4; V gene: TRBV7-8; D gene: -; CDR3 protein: CASSFGLDEKLFF; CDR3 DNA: TGTGCCAGCAGCTTTGGTCTTGATGAAAAACTGTTTTTT
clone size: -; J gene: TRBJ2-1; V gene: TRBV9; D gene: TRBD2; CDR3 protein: CASSLAGSRYEQFF; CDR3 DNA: TGTGCCAGCAGCCTAGCGGGATCGAGGTATGAGCAGTTCTTC
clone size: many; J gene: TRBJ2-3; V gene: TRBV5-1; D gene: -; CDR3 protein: CASNSLKGDTQYF; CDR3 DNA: TGCGCCAGCAACTCGCTGAAGGGAGATACGCAGTATTTT
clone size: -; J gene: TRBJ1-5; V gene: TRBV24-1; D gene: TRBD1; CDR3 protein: CATSEGTGTVNQPQHF; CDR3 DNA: TGTGCCACCAGTGAAGGGACCGGGACAGTAAATCAGCCCCAGCATTTT
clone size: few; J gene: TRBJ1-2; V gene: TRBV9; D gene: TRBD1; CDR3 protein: CASSALFGQGDHYGYTF; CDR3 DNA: TGTGCCAGCAGCGCGCTGTTCGGACAGGGGGATCACTATGGCTACACCTTC
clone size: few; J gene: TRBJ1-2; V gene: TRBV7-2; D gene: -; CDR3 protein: CASSPRTEVYGYTF; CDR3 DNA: TGTGCCAGCAGCCCCCGGACAGAGGTCTATGGCTACACCTTC
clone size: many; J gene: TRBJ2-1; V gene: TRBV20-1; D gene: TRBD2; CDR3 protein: CSANRLAGGGHEQFF; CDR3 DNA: TGCAGTGCCAACCGACTAGCGGGAGGGGGTCATGAGCAGTTCTTC
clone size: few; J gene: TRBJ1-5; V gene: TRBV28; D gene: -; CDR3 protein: CASSPSDKAVISNQPQHF; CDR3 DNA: TGTGCCAGCAGTCCCTCGGACAAGGCGGTTATTAGCAATCAGCCCCAGCATTTT
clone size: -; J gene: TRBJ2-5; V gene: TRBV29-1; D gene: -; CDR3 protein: CSVWDRSQETQYF; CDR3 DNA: TGCAGCGTTTGGGACCGGTCACAAGAGACCCAGTACTTC
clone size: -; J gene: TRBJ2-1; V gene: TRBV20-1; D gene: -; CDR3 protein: CSARKRLEQFF; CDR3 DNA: TGCAGTGCGAGGAAAAGGCTCGAGCAGTTCTTC
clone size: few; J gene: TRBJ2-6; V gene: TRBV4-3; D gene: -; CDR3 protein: CASSQDPFSNVLTF; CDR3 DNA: TGCGCCAGCAGCCAAGATCCCTTTTCCAACGTCCTGACTTTC
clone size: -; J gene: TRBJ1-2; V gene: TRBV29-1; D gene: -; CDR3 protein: CSVGAPVVGYTF; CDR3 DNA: TGCAGCGTTGGGGCCCCCGTGGTAGGCTACACCTTC
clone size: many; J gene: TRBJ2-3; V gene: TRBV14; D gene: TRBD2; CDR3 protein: CASSQQLAGSRYTQYF; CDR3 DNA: TGTGCCAGCAGCCAACAGCTAGCGGGGAGCAGGTATACGCAGTATTTT
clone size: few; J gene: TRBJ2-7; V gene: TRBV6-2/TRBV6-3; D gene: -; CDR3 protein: CASSYDVGPYEQYF; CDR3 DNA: TGTGCCAGCAGTTACGATGTTGGTCCCTACGAGCAGTACTTC
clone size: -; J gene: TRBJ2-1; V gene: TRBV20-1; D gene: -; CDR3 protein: CSARDLASFLYNEQFF; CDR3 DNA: TGCAGTGCTAGAGATCTGGCTAGCTTTCTGTACAATGAGCAGTTCTTC
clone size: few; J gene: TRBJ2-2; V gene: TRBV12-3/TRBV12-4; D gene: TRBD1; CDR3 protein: CASSRPGQATGELFF; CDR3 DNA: TGTGCCAGCAGCCGACCGGGACAGGCTACCGGGGAGCTGTTTTTT
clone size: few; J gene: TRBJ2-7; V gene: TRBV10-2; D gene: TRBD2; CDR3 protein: CASSGGRTLTSGRAGRTYEQYF; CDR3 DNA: TGCGCCAGCAGCGGGGGCCGAACCCTGACTAGCGGGAGGGCCGGTAGGACCTACGAGCAGTACTTC
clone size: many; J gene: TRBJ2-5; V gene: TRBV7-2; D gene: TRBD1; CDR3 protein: CASSLAGTVKETQYF; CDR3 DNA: TGTGCCAGCAGCTTAGCTGGGACAGTCAAAGAGACCCAGTACTTC
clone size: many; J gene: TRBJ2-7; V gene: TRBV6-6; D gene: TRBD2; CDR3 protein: CATLAGAYEQYF; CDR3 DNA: TGTGCCACCCTAGCGGGGGCCTACGAGCAGTACTTC